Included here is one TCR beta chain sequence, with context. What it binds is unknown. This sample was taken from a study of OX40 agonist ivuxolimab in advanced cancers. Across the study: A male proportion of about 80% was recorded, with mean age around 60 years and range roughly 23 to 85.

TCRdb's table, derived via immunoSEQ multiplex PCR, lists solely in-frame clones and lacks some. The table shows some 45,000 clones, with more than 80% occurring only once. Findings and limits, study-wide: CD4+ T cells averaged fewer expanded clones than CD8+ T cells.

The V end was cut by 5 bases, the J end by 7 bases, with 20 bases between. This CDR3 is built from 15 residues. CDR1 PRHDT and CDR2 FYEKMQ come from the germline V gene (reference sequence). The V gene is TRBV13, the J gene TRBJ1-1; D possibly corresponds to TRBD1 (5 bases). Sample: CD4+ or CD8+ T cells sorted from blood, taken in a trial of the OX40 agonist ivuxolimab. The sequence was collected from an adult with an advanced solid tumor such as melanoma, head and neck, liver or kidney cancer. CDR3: CASSPQAGTWGEAFF. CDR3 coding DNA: TGTGCCAGCAGCCCACAGGCCGGGACCTGGGGTGAAGCTTTCTTT.